The rows below give T cell receptor beta chains drawn from one sample of a study of blood T cell repertoires in COVID-19. Some clones are missing from TCRdb's copy, which holds only in-frame ones; the method was immunoSEQ multiplex PCR. The sample holds more than 55,000 clones, roughly 92% seen once. The sample comprised peripheral blood. The receptors originated from a man over 45 with active COVID-19. CDR3s include the opening cysteine and the closing phenylalanine or tryptophan. The D gene is left open where the match is weak. Rows may omit the clone size; those that give it use once, few, many or a size class.

V	size	J	D	DNA	CDR3
TRBV6-2/TRBV6-3	NA	TRBJ2-2	TRBD1	TGTGCCAGCAGTTACGGGCAGGGGGACACCGGGGAGCTGTTTTTT	CASSYGQGDTGELFF
TRBV18	NA	TRBJ1-5	TRBD1	TGTGCCAGCTCACCGGGGCACCGGGACAGGGGTTTCAGTCAGCCCCAGCATTTT	CASSPGHRDRGFSQPQHF
TRBV5-1	NA	TRBJ1-1	NA	TGCGCCAGCAGCTTAAATGGACAGACCTCTATGAACACTGAAGCTTTCTTT	CASSLNGQTSMNTEAFF
TRBV5-1	NA	TRBJ2-1	TRBD2	TGCGCCAGCAGCTTGCCTAGCGGGAGGGCCCGAAACAATGAGCAGTTCTTC	CASSLPSGRARNNEQFF
TRBV25-1	NA	TRBJ2-3	TRBD2	TGTGCCAGCAGTGAAGGGAGCGGGAGGATGGCAGATACGCAGTATTTT	CASSEGSGRMADTQYF
TRBV7-3	NA	TRBJ2-1	TRBD2	TGTGCCAGCGCACTAGCGGACTACAATGAGCAGTTCTTC	CASALADYNEQFF
TRBV4-1	NA	TRBJ2-5	TRBD2	TGCGCCAGCAGCCAAGAACCGAGCGGGAGGGAGACCCAGTACTTC	CASSQEPSGRETQYF
TRBV2	once	TRBJ2-3	TRBD1	TGTGCCAGCAGTTCCACAGGGGGCGCGAGGGTTGATACGCAGTATTTT	CASSSTGGARVDTQYF
TRBV5-1	NA	TRBJ2-7	TRBD1	TGCGCCAGCAGCGCCGGACAGGGGCCCTCCTACGAGCAGTACTTC	CASSAGQGPSYEQYF
TRBV5-5	NA	TRBJ2-7	TRBD1	TGTGCCAGCAGCTTTGTTGGGACAGGGGGCGAGCAGTACTTC	CASSFVGTGGEQYF